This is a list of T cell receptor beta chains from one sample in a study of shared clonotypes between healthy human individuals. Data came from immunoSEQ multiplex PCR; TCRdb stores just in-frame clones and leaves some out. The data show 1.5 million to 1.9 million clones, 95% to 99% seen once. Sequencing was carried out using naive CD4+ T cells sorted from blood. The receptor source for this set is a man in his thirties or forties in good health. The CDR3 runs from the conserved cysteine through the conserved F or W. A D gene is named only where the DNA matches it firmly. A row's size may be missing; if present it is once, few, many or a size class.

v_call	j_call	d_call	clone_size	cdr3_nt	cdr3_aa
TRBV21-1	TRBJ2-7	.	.	TGTGCCAGCATTGCGCGAGAGCAGTACTTC	CASIAREQYF
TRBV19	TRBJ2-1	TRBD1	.	TGTGCCAGTAGTATAAGACAGGGGGCAGTCAATGAGCAGTTCTTC	CASSIRQGAVNEQFF
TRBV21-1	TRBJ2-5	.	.	TGTGCCAGCAGCAAAGATCGGCGGAGCGGCCGGCTCGACCAGTACTTC	CASSKDRRSGRLDQYF
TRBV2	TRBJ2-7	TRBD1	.	TGTGCCAGCAACAGTCAGGGGGCTCGGGACGAGCAGTACTTC	CASNSQGARDEQYF
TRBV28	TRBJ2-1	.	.	TGTGCCAGCAGGCCCGGTAGGAGCTCCTACAATGAGCAGTTCTTC	CASRPGRSSYNEQFF
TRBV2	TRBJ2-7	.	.	TGTGCCAGCAGTGAAGCCTCGGGACCACCCAACCGCGAGCAGTACTTC	CASSEASGPPNREQYF
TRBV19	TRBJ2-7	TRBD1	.	TGTGCCAGTAGTACGGGACAGGGTTTCTACGAGCAGTACTTC	CASSTGQGFYEQYF
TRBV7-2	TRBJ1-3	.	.	TGTGCCAGCAGCTTAGGACCCACAGGGTCCGGAAACACCATATATTTT	CASSLGPTGSGNTIYF
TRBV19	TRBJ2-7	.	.	TGTGCCAGTAGTCTCGAAGGGTCCCATCTTCAATACTACGAGCAGTACTTC	CASSLEGSHLQYYEQYF
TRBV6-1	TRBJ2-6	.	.	TGTGCCAGCAGTGAAAATCTGGTTGGGGCCAACGTCCTGACTTTC	CASSENLVGANVLTF
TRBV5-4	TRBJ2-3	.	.	TGTGCCACGACCCCCCGCCCGGGCACAGATACGCAGTATTTT	CATTPRPGTDTQYF
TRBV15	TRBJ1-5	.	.	TGTGCCACCAGCAGAGCCAGACCAGAGGAGCCCCAGCATTTT	CATSRARPEEPQHF
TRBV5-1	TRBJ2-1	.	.	TGCGCCAGCAGCTGGGGCAATGAGCAGTTCTTC	CASSWGNEQFF
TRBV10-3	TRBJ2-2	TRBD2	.	TGTGCCATCAGTGAGTCCCCGGGACTAGCGGGAGATCAGGGGGAGCTGTTTTTT	CAISESPGLAGDQGELFF
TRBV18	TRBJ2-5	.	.	TGTGCCAGCTCACCAGAGACTAAAGAGACCCAGTACTTC	CASSPETKETQYF
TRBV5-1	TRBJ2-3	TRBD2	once	TGCGCCAGCAGCCACGGACGGGGGGAAGATACGCAGTATTTT	CASSHGRGEDTQYF
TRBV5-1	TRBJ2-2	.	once	TGCGCCAGCAGCTTGGCGGGCGGCGGGGAGCTGTTTTTT	CASSLAGGGELFF
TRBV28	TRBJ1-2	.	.	TGTGCCAGCAGTTTGACCCCCCCGGCAGTCTATGGCTACACCTTC	CASSLTPPAVYGYTF
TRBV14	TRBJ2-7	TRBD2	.	TGTGCCAGCAGCCAAGGGGTAGCGGGGTACTGGTACTTC	CASSQGVAGYWYF
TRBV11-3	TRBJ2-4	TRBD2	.	TGTGCCAGCAGCCCCAGGGAGGGAGACATTCAGTACTTC	CASSPREGDIQYF
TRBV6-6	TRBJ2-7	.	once	TGTGCCAGCCGCCATGGTTCATCCTACGAGCAGTACTTC	CASRHGSSYEQYF
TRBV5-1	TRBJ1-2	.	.	TGCGCCAGCAGCTTGGAACAGGCCTATGGCTACACCTTC	CASSLEQAYGYTF
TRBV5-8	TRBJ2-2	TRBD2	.	TGTGCCAGCAGCCTGGGACTAGCGGGAGGTAGTGAGGAGCTGTTTTTT	CASSLGLAGGSEELFF
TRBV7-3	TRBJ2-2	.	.	TGTGCCAGCAGCTTAGGGCTACTCGGCGGCGGGGAGCTGTTTTTT	CASSLGLLGGGELFF